Listed below are T cell receptor beta chains from one sample, sequenced in a study of shared T cell receptors in the human thymus. Using immunoSEQ multiplex PCR, the repertoire was profiled, and TCRdb retains in-frame clones only, with some absent. The table lists 500,000 to 850,000 clones, about 90% of them singletons, with just under 0.0095% in the top ten. The sample was also reused in another study, on human thymus T cells.

The sequenced material came from thymocytes. The receptors stem from a boy under two years old with a congenital heart defect. CDR3s include the opening cysteine and the closing phenylalanine or tryptophan. A D gene is named only where the DNA matches it firmly. Where a row states a size, it is once, few, many or the class of an expanded clone; other rows omit it.

>-|TRBV7-2|TRBD2|TRBJ2-3
TGTGCCAGCAGCCCCCGCGGGGTTAGCGGGAGTGGCACAGATACGCAGTATTTT
CASSPRGVSGSGTDTQYF
>few|TRBV10-3|-|TRBJ2-3
TGTGCCATCAGGGGCGCCTGTAGCGGATCTAGCACAGATACGCAGTATTTT
CAIRGACSGSSTDTQYF
>few|TRBV28|-|TRBJ1-1
TGTGCCAGCGGGCCCTGGCAGGGATACACTGAAGCTTTCTTT
CASGPWQGYTEAFF
>-|TRBV28|-|TRBJ2-1
TGTGCCAGCAGTCTCCTGAATGAGCAGTTCTTC
CASSLLNEQFF
>-|TRBV11-2|-|TRBJ1-4
TGTGCCAGCAGCCTCCGACAGAATGAAAAACTGTTTTTT
CASSLRQNEKLFF
>-|TRBV7-3|-|TRBJ2-7
TGTGCCAGCAGCTTAGACGGGGGATACGAGCAGTACTTC
CASSLDGGYEQYF
>once|TRBV6-5|-|TRBJ2-1
TGTGCCAGCAGTTACTCGAAGGCGGGTTACAATGAGCAGTTCTTC
CASSYSKAGYNEQFF
>-|TRBV19|TRBD2|TRBJ2-3
TGTGCCAGTAGTACCTCCCTTCTAGCGGTTCCCTCAGATACGCAGTATTTT
CASSTSLLAVPSDTQYF
>-|TRBV18|-|TRBJ2-7
TGTGCCAGCTCACCAATCAAACTCCCTCGGGGGGCCCTCTACGAGCAGTACTTC
CASSPIKLPRGALYEQYF
>-|TRBV15|-|TRBJ2-1
TGTGCCACCAGCAGAGATAGGAGGGGCCCCTACAATGAGCAGTTCTTC
CATSRDRRGPYNEQFF
>-|TRBV28|-|TRBJ2-7
TGTGCCAGCAGTCCATCGACTCCGACCTACGAGCAGTACTTC
CASSPSTPTYEQYF
>-|TRBV28|-|TRBJ1-1
TGTGCCAGCAACGGGGGGGGCACTGAAGCTTTCTTT
CASNGGGTEAFF
>-|TRBV15|-|TRBJ1-1
TGTGCCACCAGCAGAGACTACAGTCTACCTGAAGCTTTCTTT
CATSRDYSLPEAFF
>-|TRBV14|-|TRBJ2-3
TGTGCCAGCAGTGTTGACGACAGAAGTGGAGTGGATACGCAGTATTTT
CASSVDDRSGVDTQYF
>-|TRBV7-6|TRBD1|TRBJ1-1
TGTGCCAGCAGCTTAGGCGGGGACAGACTGAACACTGAAGCTTTCTTT
CASSLGGDRLNTEAFF
>-|TRBV5-1|TRBD2|TRBJ2-7
TGCGCCAGCAGCCTGCTTGGGAGCGGGGTCTTCCCGGGGGAGCAGTACTTC
CASSLLGSGVFPGEQYF
>-|TRBV5-1|TRBD1|TRBJ2-2
TGCGCCAGCAGCCGCACTCAGGGGGCTGGCACCGGGGAGCTGTTTTTT
CASSRTQGAGTGELFF
>-|TRBV14|TRBD1|TRBJ1-6
TGTGCCAGCAGCCCCCGGGACAGGGTTTTTAATTCACCCCTCCACTTT
CASSPRDRVFNSPLHF
>-|TRBV7-8|-|TRBJ1-2
TGTGCCAGCAGTACTCAACCCGGGCAGCGGGGAAACTATGGCTACACCTTC
CASSTQPGQRGNYGYTF
>-|TRBV6-4|-|TRBJ1-4
TGTGCCAGCAGTGACTCGGAGGCGGCGGACGGTGAAAAACTGTTTTTT
CASSDSEAADGEKLFF
>-|TRBV18|-|TRBJ1-5
TGTGCCAGCTCACCACGTAGTCCACAGGTCAATCAGCCCCAGCATTTT
CASSPRSPQVNQPQHF
>-|TRBV4-2|TRBD1|TRBJ1-5
TGTGCCAGCAGCCAAGGCTGGGACAGGGGGCGTTTTGGCAATCAGCCCCAGCATTTT
CASSQGWDRGRFGNQPQHF